The T cell receptor (beta chain) under discussion was sequenced for a study of shared clonotypes between healthy human individuals. On this clone itself: Its specificity is not known.

Repertoires were generated with immunoSEQ multiplex PCR, while TCRdb's copy carries only in-frame clones and drops some. Seen here are some 2 million clones, roughly 95% observed once, and the top ten hold under 0.15%. Study results and limitations: Larger estimated richness was generally recorded for naive subsets relative to memory subsets.

The CDR3 is 15 amino acids. V lost 4 bases, J lost 0 bases, and 10 bases lay in between. The germline V gene encodes CDR1 SGHAT and CDR2 FQNNGV. The sample taken for sequencing was naive CD4+ T cells sorted from blood. The subset is: CD45RA+ positively selected. This sequence originates from a man aged 18 to 35 in good health. The rearrangement uses TRBV11-2 and TRBJ1-3; possibly TRBD1 for D (5 bases). The CDR3 is CASSSGLSSGNTIYF. The DNA for the CDR3 is TGTGCCAGCAGCTCGGGACTGAGCTCTGGAAACACCATATATTTT.